This T cell receptor (beta chain) was recovered during a study of cytomegalovirus exposure and HLA in healthy donors (TCRdb year 2017). Regarding the complete study: In an earlier analysis of some 550 of the donors, approximately 300 Gb of sequence data and 90 million to 120 million unique TCR beta sequences from roughly 200 million T cells were reported. A later genetic analysis took genome-wide SNP genotypes for about three fifths of the 666 donors and used that subset as a discovery cohort. The study was designed to test whether signatures of past pathogen exposure could be identified by cataloging public T cell receptors. The T cell repertoires of 666 subjects were profiled by immunosequencing and related to cytomegalovirus serostatus. Among 300 to 450 genotyped donors of the cohort, an average of approximately 230,000 unique TCR beta nucleotide sequences were sequenced per donor, around 20% of them non-productive. An earlier analysis of around 580 of the donors used high-throughput TCR beta sequencing to judge whether each TCR beta V gene segment behaved as functional or pseudogenic. A separate validation cohort of 100 to 150 different subjects was used in addition to the 666-subject first cohort. The later analysis used no new phenotypic data to find candidate immune exposures, relying instead on TCR beta sequences and their occurrence across donors. High-throughput TCR immunosequencing, statistical association of individual TCRs with disease status, and machine learning were combined to predict cytomegalovirus infection status. Alongside the repertoire data, information on donor age, sex, ethnicity and CMV serostatus was compiled. Every repertoire in the discovery cohort had been generated on one and the same sequencing platform. Typing coverage varied by locus: roughly 620-640 donors for A, B, C, DRB1 and DQB1; around 560 for DQA1; approximately 570 for DPA1; 450 to 480 for DPB1. Class I and class II HLA loci were covered by the typing at four-digit resolution. An early release covering roughly 640 HLA-typed donors comprised approximately 290 gigabases of sequencing data and 85 million or so unique TCR sequences. The genetic ancestry cluster associated with self-reported Caucasian donors included 81% of the approximately 400 genotyped donors. Several DR-DQ haplotypes were handled as single units for association and clustering, since linkage in the cohort was strong. To study patterns of TCR occurrence, a later analysis re-analyzed previously published TCR beta repertoires from hundreds of donors and added high-resolution HLA genotyping.

For this clone: Its antigen is still unknown. Qualities for individual bases were not recorded, and no much larger clone is one base off.

The library came from the immunoSEQ multiplex PCR assay. For the multiplex PCR, a mixture combining 60 forward primers for TCR Vbeta segments and 13 reverse primers for TCR Jbeta segments was used. Amplification of the CDR3 region of rearranged TCR beta genes was performed with a multiplex PCR assay on genomic DNA. The Illumina HiSeq System was used to sequence the amplified TCR beta libraries as 87-base-pair reads. The authors' analysis ran thus. In a later analysis, approximately 74 million unique TCR beta chains were counted across the 650 to 700 repertoires, and roughly 11 million of these chains were shared by at least two donors. Raw reads were error-corrected and collapsed into unique sequences by a nearest-neighbor algorithm in which closely related sequences were merged to remove PCR and sequencing errors. CDR3 sequences were aligned to IMGT reference sequences to assign V, D and J gene segments. For a sequence to be retained, a match of at least six nucleotides to both a V gene segment and a J gene segment was required. Rearrangements were called productive when the CDR3 lacked stop codons and stayed in frame with V and J; all others were non-productive. CDR3 was defined by IMGT convention, running from the second conserved V-encoded cysteine to the conserved J-encoded phenylalanine. In an earlier analysis of some 550 of the donors, sequences lacking an unambiguous match to a single V gene segment were excluded. In an earlier analysis of 587 of the donors, a V segment was called functional when productive rearrangements were above 56.7%, and segregating when the standard deviation between donors exceeded 5%. A statistical classification framework was developed to diagnose cytomegalovirus status using the catalog of TCR beta chain sequences. V and J gene assignment, in a later analysis, came from comparing TCR nucleotide sequences with IMGT/GENE-DB human TR gene sequences. Using the TCRdist pipeline, a later analysis assigned CDR3 sequences along with most-parsimonious VDJ recombination scenarios. In a later analysis, every TCR beta chain was defined by the combination of its CDR3 amino acid sequence and its V-gene family, and reads without a unique V-gene family were dropped. As a way to deal with suspected cross-contamination and a sequencing artifact, a later analysis dropped approximately 590 nucleotide sequences that were highly shared and had low generation probability. A later analysis calculated a clonal expansion index for each public chain from normalized within-repertoire ranks of inferred template counts. A later analysis computed generation probabilities with a VDJ recombination model fitted to out-of-frame rearrangements, and checked the results against IGoR. Hypergeometric tests were used in a later analysis to score TCR-TCR, TCR-HLA and TCR-CMV co-occurrence, with a repertoire-size bias correction applied to the TCR pairs. To estimate false discovery rates, a later analysis permuted the HLA or CMV assignments 20 times. In a later analysis, co-occurring TCRs were grouped using DBSCAN, and TCRdist sequence similarity was added for clustering within HLA-allele-positive subsets. Repertoires with fewer than 30,000 or more than 120,000 public chains, plus five repertoires with anomalous nucleotide sharing, were excluded from co-occurrence clustering. TCRdb took this table from immuneACCESS and kept in-frame rearrangements with V and J called. Such tables lack part of the clones; where checked against another copy, unresolved V genes explain under half of the gap, and the rest is unexplained. V and J calls plus clone size are reproduced from that table; the DNA served to infer D and trimming. For this sample there are 210,000 or so clones; about 83% appear just once. Of the sample, roughly 10% is held by the ten largest clones.

The cohort was made up of roughly 670 healthy bone marrow donors. All cohort members were sampled while nominally healthy, although unrecorded immune exposures were likely present. The donor was CMV seropositive and was included in the group of some 290 seropositive cohort members. A peripheral blood sample was provided by each donor, and peripheral blood mononuclear cells were used for TCR beta sequencing. Genomic DNA was extracted from the blood cell samples with the Qiagen DNeasy Blood Extraction Kit. Beyond this particular receptor, the publication reports: According to a later analysis, parvovirus B19, influenza, CMV and Epstein-Barr virus appeared linked to several top co-occurrence clusters. A further reported finding was that TCR beta sequences accurately predicted the HLA-A and HLA-B alleles for most subjects in the first cohort. According to a later analysis, TCR association rates differed among HLA loci, with DRB1 alleles showing the most associated TCRs and HLA-C alleles showing the fewest. In a later analysis, HLA-associated TCR beta chains were found to be more clonally expanded and to have lower generation probabilities than equally common non-associated chains. A later genetic analysis reported fewer N-insertions in productive TCRs among donors in an Asian-associated ancestry cluster than the roughly 640-donor mean. Broadly in line with IMGT annotations, most TCR beta V segments showed up in productive rearrangements about 87% or about 30% of the time in an earlier analysis of 450 to 750 of the donors. In a later analysis, most CMV-associated TCR beta chains were found to appear HLA-restricted, with HLA associations seemingly driven largely by CMV exposure. Presence/absence analyses assumed roughly uniform sequencing depth across donors, an assumption that may not hold. The classifier was reported to diagnose cytomegalovirus status with high specificity and sensitivity in both the original cohort and the validation cohort. Because counts were too low, about 18 rarely observed V segments, including chromosome 9 orphons, were excluded from the earlier analysis of about 500 of the donors. A few of the identified cytomegalovirus-associated TCR beta chains were confirmed in vitro to be specific for cytomegalovirus antigens. A later analysis associated 17,000 or so TCR beta sequences with specific HLA alleles at a false discovery rate of 0.05. The only immune exposure information available for the cohort was CMV serostatus. A cluster of highly shared sequence variants was judged likely to be a technical artifact of the sequencing pipeline. Linkage disequilibrium might explain the correlated functional status among segregating V segments, but an unknown experimental factor could not be excluded. The authors suggested that the approach could potentially be extended to other disease states and immunological phenotypes. HLA typing was unavailable for some donors at each locus, so association tests used only the typed subset. When HLA alleles, especially DR and DQ, strongly co-occurred, attributing TCR associations to individual alleles was difficult. The study listed 150 to 200 TCR beta chains as associated with cytomegalovirus. The cohort was sequenced for TCR beta chains only, and without alpha or paired-chain data the features that could be detected were limited. Because the 87-base-pair reads could not distinguish some IMGT-functional V segments, including TRBV6-2 and TRBV6-3, those segments were excluded. V-gene and J-gene trimming of TCR beta chains was associated with a missense DCLRE1C variant in a later genetic analysis, and the association was replicated in an independent cohort. Most TCR sequences were observed very rarely across donors, whereas some public TCRs were present in many individuals.

The V end loses 2 bases and the J end loses 6 bases, and a stretch of 10 bases separates them. The germline V gene (reference sequence) supplies CDR1 SEHNR and CDR2 FQNEAQ. Its CDR3 holds 13 amino acids, cysteine through phenylalanine. The DNA shown is the 39-base CDR3, in frame from base 1. The sample consisted of PBMCs. This sequence originates from a woman in her forties or fifties in good health and CMV-seropositive. In this chain, TRBV7-9 is recombined with TRBJ1-1; perhaps TRBD1 is the D gene, with 5 bases matching. The CDR3 reads CASSLTGRAEAFF. The DNA sequence is TGTGCCAGCAGCTTAACAGGACGCGCTGAAGCTTTCTTT. Full variable domain (CDR3 extended with the reference TRBV7-9 and TRBJ1-1 proteins): DTGVSQNPRHKITKRGQNVTFRCDPISEHNRLYWYRQTLGQGPEFLTYFQNEAQLEKSRLLSDRFSAERPKGSFSTLEIQRTEQGDSAMYLCASSLTGRAEAFFGQGTRLTVV.